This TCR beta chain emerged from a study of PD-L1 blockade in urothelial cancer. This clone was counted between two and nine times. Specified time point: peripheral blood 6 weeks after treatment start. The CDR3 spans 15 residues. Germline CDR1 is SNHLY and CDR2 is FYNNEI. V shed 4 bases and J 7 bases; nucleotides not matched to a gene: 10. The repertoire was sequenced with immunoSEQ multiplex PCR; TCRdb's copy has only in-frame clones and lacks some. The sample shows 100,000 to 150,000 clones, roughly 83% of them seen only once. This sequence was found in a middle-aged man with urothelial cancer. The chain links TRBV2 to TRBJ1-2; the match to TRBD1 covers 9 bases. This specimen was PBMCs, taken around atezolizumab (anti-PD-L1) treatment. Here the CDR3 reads CASSGGQQGAGGYTF. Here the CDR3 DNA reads TGTGCCAGCAGTGGGGGTCAACAGGGGGCCGGTGGCTACACCTTC.